The 7 T cell receptor beta chains presented below share a single source sample, sequenced in a study of human T cells and chemical hapten exposure listed by TCRdb under 2021. Reading the label with the study, this specimen's time point is: patch test 1, 2 weeks after DPC sensitization. The treatment or condition label here, explained by the study, means: therapeutic diphenylcyclopropenone sensitization with weekly scalp DPC. Total RNA was isolated from unfractionated whole blood collected in Tempus Blood RNA tubes. Library prep was done by RACE. The run used a NextSeq 500. The public reads were reanalyzed by TCRdb: fastp trimming at Q25, MiXCR alignment, in-frame beta chains only. When rows share a CDR3 protein, they turn into one entry using the most common DNA and genes. Here the sample has around 57,000 distinct CDR3 sequences; approximately 10% occur a single time. The top ten hold about 1.7% of the sample.

The sample in question was whole blood, obtained in connection with sensitization to the hapten diphenylcyclopropenone (DPC). These receptors all come from a woman aged 40-49 years with alopecia areata. Some clones in this sample may be carry-over from other donors' samples.

At least ten counts were recorded for this clonotype. The V gene is TRBV20-1, the J gene TRBJ2-7; TRBD2 aligns across 8 bases. The junction had 5 bases not matched to a gene; V was cut back by 2 bases and J by 2 bases. The CDR3 extends over 14 amino acids. Germline assignment: CDR1 DFQATT and CDR2 SNEGSKA (reference sequence). CDR3 DNA: TGCAGTGCTAGACATAGCGGGGTACCCTACGAGCAGTACTTC. Amino acid sequence: CSARHSGVPYEQYF.

This clonotype has more than one count but fewer than ten. The V gene is TRBV2, the J gene TRBJ2-7; weak D call: TRBD1 (6 bases). Per germline, CDR1 SNHLY and CDR2 FYNNEI. This CDR3 has 14 amino acids. V lost 6 bases and J lost 4, with 16 bases in between. The CDR3 spells CASSAAGTPYEQYF. The CDR3 region has the DNA TGTGCCAGCAGCGCAGCCGGGACACCTTACGAGCAGTACTTC.

The sample holds many counts of this clonotype. V is TRBV27 and J is TRBJ2-7; D remains ambiguous. Germline values: CDR1 MNHEY, CDR2 SMNVEV (reference sequence). Trimming removed 5 bases from V and 2 bases from J, with 7 bases in between. There are 12 residues in the CDR3. This CDR3 reads CASSGGTYEQYF. CDR3 in DNA: TGTGCCAGCAGTGGTGGGACCTACGAGCAGTACTTC.

This clonotype was detected a few times. The chain combines TRBV25-1 with TRBJ2-1; 10 bases match TRBD2. CDR3 length: 15 residues. After removal of 6 bases from V and 3 bases from J, the junction contained 5 bases not matched to a gene. CDR1 is MGHDK, CDR2 SYGVNS, per germline. The CDR3 sequence is CASSGLAGGYNEQFF. As DNA, the CDR3 is TGTGCCAGCAGCGGTTTAGCGGGGGGCTACAATGAGCAGTTCTTC.

This clonotype was picked up a small number of times. The chain carries TRBV6-5 and TRBJ2-6; no clear D gene. The CDR3 loop spans 14 amino acids. Germline V gene lookup returns CDR1 MNHEY and CDR2 SVGAGI. With 2 bases removed from V and 4 bases from J, the gap between germline ends came to 6 bases. Here the CDR3 reads CASSYDPGANVLTF. The CDR3 DNA sequence: TGTGCCAGCAGTTACGATCCCGGGGCCAACGTCCTGACTTTC.

This clonotype was detected ten times or more. This chain uses TRBV3-1 with TRBJ1-1; TRBD1 might be the D (6 bases). The germline gives CDR1 LGHDT, CDR2 YNNKEL (reference sequence). Trimming took 3 bases from V and 4 from J, leaving 12 bases between them. The CDR3 is made up of 14 amino acids. The CDR3 coding sequence is TGTGCCAGCAGCCAGCTAGGGGGGACCACTGAAGCTTTCTTT. This codes for CASSQLGGTTEAFF.

This clonotype was detected many times. The V call is TRBV24-1, the J call TRBJ1-5; no reliable D call. CDR1 is KGHDR and CDR2 is SFDVKD in the germline V gene. The CDR3 loop spans 15 amino acids. V shed 7 bases and J shed 1 base, with 13 bases lying between them. CDR3 nucleotide sequence: TGTGCCACCAGCGTAAATTCAGACAGCAATCAGCCCCAGCATTTT. Amino acid sequence: CATSVNSDSNQPQHF.